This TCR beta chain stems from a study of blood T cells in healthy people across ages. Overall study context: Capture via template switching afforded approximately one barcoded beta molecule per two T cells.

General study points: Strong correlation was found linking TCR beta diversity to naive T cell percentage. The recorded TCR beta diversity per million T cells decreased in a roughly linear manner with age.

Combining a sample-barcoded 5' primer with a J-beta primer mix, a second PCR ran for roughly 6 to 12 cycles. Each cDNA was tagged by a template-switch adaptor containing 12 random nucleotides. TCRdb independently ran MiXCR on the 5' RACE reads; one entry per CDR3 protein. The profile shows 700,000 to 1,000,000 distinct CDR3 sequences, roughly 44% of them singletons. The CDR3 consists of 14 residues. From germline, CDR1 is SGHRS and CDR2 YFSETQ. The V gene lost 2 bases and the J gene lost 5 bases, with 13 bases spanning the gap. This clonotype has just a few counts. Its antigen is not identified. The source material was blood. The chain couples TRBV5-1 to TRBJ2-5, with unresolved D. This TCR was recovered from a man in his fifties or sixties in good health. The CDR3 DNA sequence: TGCGCCAGCAGCTTAAAGACGGTCACGGAGACCCAGTACTTC. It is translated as CASSLKTVTETQYF.